The 27 T cell receptor beta chains listed next were all sequenced from one sample in a study of blood T cell repertoires in COVID-19. Assay used: immunoSEQ multiplex PCR; TCRdb lists only in-frame clones, some missing. The repertoire includes 250,000 to 300,000 clones, around 83% of them detected once, and under 8% sits in the top ten. Sequencing was done on a sample of PBMCs or T cells enriched from blood (not recorded which). The receptors derive from a woman aged 45-59 years who had been exposed to COVID-19.

This clone has only one observation. The CDR3 protein is CASTETGINYGYTF. CDR3 nucleotide sequence: TGTGCCAGCACTGAGACAGGGATTAACTATGGCTACACCTTC. The chain links TRBV2 to TRBJ1-2, with TRBD1 matching 7 bases. Germline V gene sequence: CDR1 SNHLY, CDR2 FYNNEI. With 7 bases clipped from V and 1 base from J, the junction kept 6 bases outside the gene matches. CDR3 length equals 14 residues.

This sequence joins TRBV4-2 and TRBJ2-7; D is uncertain. The CDR3 sequence is 11 residues long. Germline CDR1 reads LGHNA; CDR2 reads YNFKEQ. Deletions cut 0 bases from V and 7 bases from J, with 4 bases between. CDR3 region: CASSQEEEQYF. The CDR3 region has the DNA TGTGCCAGCAGCCAAGAGGAGGAGCAGTACTTC.

The rearrangement uses TRBV19 and TRBJ1-1; D is perhaps TRBD1 (6 bases). CDR1 and CDR2 from the germline V gene are LNHDA and SQIVND (reference sequence). This CDR3 spans 14 amino acids. Trimming took 5 bases from V and 1 from J, leaving 11 bases between them. DNA of the CDR3: TGTGCCAGTAGTCCGGACAGCGCGAACACTGAAGCTTTCTTT. Its translation is CASSPDSANTEAFF.

The chain combines TRBV7-2 with TRBJ1-1; 9 positions match TRBD1. Trimming removed 5 bases from V and 4 bases from J; junction bases left unmatched: 2. Germline CDR1 and CDR2: SGHTA and FQGNSA. CDR3 length equals 13 residues. CDR3: CASSTTGGTEAFF. DNA of the CDR3: TGTGCCAGCAGCACGACAGGGGGCACTGAAGCTTTCTTT.

As to this clone: Other nucleotide sequences from this sample produce the same CDR3. The chain is built from TRBV2 and TRBJ2-7, with D possibly matching TRBD1 (5 bases). CDR3 length: 13 residues. Germline V gives CDR1 SNHLY, CDR2 FYNNEI. The V and J ends lost 4 bases and 2 bases respectively, with 9 bases between them. CDR3 in DNA: TGTGCCAGCAGTGTCCGACAGACCTACGAGCAGTACTTC. Translated: CASSVRQTYEQYF. Full variable domain (rest looked up from reference TRBV2 and TRBJ2-7): EPEVTQTPSHQVTQMGQEVILRCVPISNHLYFYWYRQILGQKVEFLVSFYNNEISEKSEIFDDQFSVERPDGSNFTLKIRSTKLEDSAMYFCASSVRQTYEQYFGPGTRLTVT.

This clone was seen ten or more times. The gene calls are TRBV2 and TRBJ1-4; a weak D match, TRBD1 (6 bases). This CDR3 region has 15 residues. From germline, CDR1 is SNHLY and CDR2 FYNNEI. Trimming took 6 bases from V and 3 from J, leaving 14 bases between them. The CDR3 protein is CASRGGANPNEKLFF. CDR3 coding DNA: TGTGCCAGCAGGGGGGGGGCGAACCCTAATGAAAAACTGTTTTTT.

This rearrangement joins TRBV6-4 to TRBJ2-7, with a possible D match to TRBD1 (5 bases). The V gene lost 10 bases and the J gene lost 5 bases, with 21 bases spanning the gap. Germline lookup yields CDR1 MRHNA and CDR2 SNTAGT. This CDR3 contains 14 residues. As DNA, the CDR3 is TGTGCCATCCACAGGCTCTGGAAAAGGGACGAGCAGTACTTC. Protein product: CAIHRLWKRDEQYF.

On this clone itself: The sample carries other DNA sequences with the same CDR3. V usage is TRBV7-8 and J usage is TRBJ1-1; 10 bases fit TRBD1. Germline CDR1 is SGHVS and CDR2 is FQNEAQ. The length of the CDR3 is 14 residues. J was trimmed by 4 bases and V by 2 bases; bases with no gene match: 1. The CDR3 region has the DNA TGTGCCAGCAGCTTACGGGACAGGGGCACTGAAGCTTTCTTT. This translates into CASSLRDRGTEAFF. The variable domain in full, completed from reference TRBV7-8 and TRBJ1-1, reads GAGVSQSPRYKVAKRGQDVALRCDPISGHVSLFWYQQALGQGPEFLTYFQNEAQLDKSGLPSDRFFAERPEGSVSTLKIQRTQQEDSAVYLCASSLRDRGTEAFFGQGTRLTVV.

The chain has TRBV6-5 and TRBJ2-1; 12 bases align to TRBD2. Trimming cost V 8 bases and J 15 bases; bases outside gene matches: 17. This CDR3 contains 15 residues. Germline V gives CDR1 MNHEY, CDR2 SVGAGI. The CDR3 loop reads CASRVKTSGGGELFF. DNA of the CDR3: TGTGCCAGCCGGGTGAAGACTAGCGGGGGTGGCGAGTTGTTCTTC.

This chain uses TRBV10-2 with TRBJ2-3; a possible D gene is TRBD2 (5 bases). Trimming removed 2 bases at V and 2 bases at J, with 11 bases between. Germline CDR1 reads WSHSY; CDR2 reads SAAADI. The CDR3 is 15 residues long. CDR3 nucleotides: TGCGCCAGCAGTGAGCCTAGCTGGGACACAGATACGCAGTATTTT. Translation gives CASSEPSWDTDTQYF.

The chain carries TRBV12-3 or TRBV12-4 and TRBJ1-3; tentatively, D is TRBD1 (6 bases). V was clipped by 9 bases and J by 4 bases, with 13 bases between them. The CDR3 is 13 residues long. The CDR3 protein is CASLLGAGNTIYF. The CDR3 DNA follows: TGTGCCAGTCTGTTGGGGGCCGGAAACACCATATATTTT.

CDR3 nucleotides: TGTGCCAGCAGCGTCGCCCAGGGGGCAGGCATGGGCTACACCTTC. Translation: CASSVAQGAGMGYTF. This chain connects TRBV9 to TRBJ1-2; 8 bases align to TRBD1. There are 15 residues in the CDR3. V lost 2 bases, J lost 8 bases, and 11 bases stayed unmatched. CDR1 is SGDLS, CDR2 YYNGEE, per germline. Filled out from reference TRBV9 and TRBJ1-2, the complete variable domain reads DSGVTQTPKHLITATGQRVTLRCSPRSGDLSVYWYQQSLDQGLQFLIQYYNGEERAKGNILERFSAQQFPDLHSELNLSSLELGDSALYFCASSVAQGAGMGYTFGSGTRLTVV.

This sequence joins TRBV10-3 and TRBJ2-7; D not certain. CDR1 ENHRY and CDR2 SYGVKD come from the germline V gene. The CDR3 is 12 residues long. V lost 3 bases, J lost 5 bases, and 8 bases lay in between. CDR3 coding DNA: TGTGCCATCAGTGACTTCCGGGACGAGCAGTACTTC. Its translation is CAISDFRDEQYF.

The chain combines TRBV7-8 with TRBJ2-1, with D possibly TRBD2 on 7 matching bases. V lost 5 bases and J 8 bases, leaving 13 bases between the germline ends. The CDR3 is 13 residues long. Germline V gene data show CDR1 as SGHVS and CDR2 as FQNEAQ. CDR3 protein: CASSPGGADEQFF. CDR3 nucleotides: TGTGCCAGCAGCCCTGGGGGGGCCGATGAGCAGTTCTTC.

The chain joins TRBV19 to TRBJ2-1, with a weak D call TRBD1 (8 bases). Per germline, CDR1 LNHDA and CDR2 SQIVND (reference sequence). Trimming removed 3 bases at V and 9 bases at J, with 18 bases between. This CDR3 is built from 15 residues. For the CDR3, the DNA is TGTGCCAGTAGTATCGGGATACAGGGGGAGGGTGAGCAGTTCTTC. Its protein is CASSIGIQGEGEQFF.

This rearrangement joins TRBV7-2 to TRBJ2-2; D perhaps matches TRBD1 (6 bases). The CDR3 covers 13 residues. CDR1 is SGHTA and CDR2 is FQGNSA in the germline V gene. Trimming removed 5 bases at V and 4 bases at J, with 8 bases between. The CDR3 spells CASSLDSTGELFF. CDR3 coding DNA: TGTGCCAGCAGCCTGGACAGCACCGGGGAGCTGTTTTTT. Looking up the rest from reference TRBV7-2 and TRBJ2-2 gives the full variable domain: GAGVSQSPSNKVTEKGKDVELRCDPISGHTALYWYRQSLGQGLEFLIYFQGNSAPDKSGLPSDRFSAERTGGSVSTLTIQRTQQEDSAVYLCASSLDSTGELFFGEGSRLTVL.

The sample holds a few counts of this clone. The chain uses TRBV3-1 (or the pseudogene TRBV3-2) and TRBJ1-5; TRBD1 matches at 7 bases. V lost 8 bases and J lost 2; bases outside the gene matches: 6. The CDR3 is 14 amino acids. The germline gives CDR1 LGHDT, CDR2 YNNKEL (reference sequence). The CDR3 DNA reads as TGTGCCAGCGGACAGGAGGACGGCAATCAGCCCCAGCATTTT. This gives the protein CASGQEDGNQPQHF.

This chain links TRBV2 with TRBJ1-5; weak D call: TRBD1 (6 bases). The germline V gene has CDR1 SNHLY and CDR2 FYNNEI. The CDR3 is 18 residues long. Trimming cost V 7 bases and J 0 bases, with 22 bases left between them. The CDR3 sequence is CASTQGPPEMNSNQPQHF. The CDR3 DNA reads as TGTGCCAGCACCCAGGGGCCTCCAGAGATGAATAGCAATCAGCCCCAGCATTTT.

The chain carries TRBV19 and TRBJ1-5, with TRBD1 identical over 7 bases. The CDR3 length is 14 residues. Germline trimming cut 8 bases from V and 3 bases from J; bases unmatched to any gene: 7. From germline, CDR1 is LNHDA and CDR2 SQIVND (reference sequence). DNA of the CDR3: TGTGCCAGTGGGACGGGACAGTACAATCAGCCCCAGCATTTT. Translated: CASGTGQYNQPQHF.

The V gene is TRBV5-1, the J gene TRBJ1-1; TRBD1 agrees at 11 bases. This CDR3 comprises 14 residues. Germline V gene sequence: CDR1 SGHRS, CDR2 YFSETQ. J gave up 8 bases and V 5 bases, and 8 bases lay outside the gene matches. As DNA, the CDR3 is TGCGCCAGCAGGGGGGACAGGGGGACCGTGGAAGCTTTCTTT. Translating it yields CASRGDRGTVEAFF.

The chain has TRBV27 and TRBJ2-7, with 10 bases matching TRBD2. This CDR3 region has 15 residues. With 4 bases clipped from V and 7 bases from J, the junction kept 10 bases outside the gene matches. CDR1 is MNHEY and CDR2 is SMNVEV in the germline V gene (reference sequence). The CDR3 coding sequence is TGTGCCAGCAGTTCCCCACTAGCGGGGACTAGGGAGCAGTACTTC. This translates into CASSSPLAGTREQYF.

This clone was seen just once. The CDR3 bases are TGCGCCAGCAGCTCTCAACCGGGACAGGGGTTCACCGGGGAGCTGTTTTTT. Its protein is CASSSQPGQGFTGELFF. V gene TRBV5-1 combines with J gene TRBJ2-2; 10 bases match TRBD1. The CDR3 runs 17 residues. The trim removed 3 bases at V and 4 bases at J, leaving 9 bases unmatched. Germline CDR1 is SGHRS and CDR2 is YFSETQ.

This chain connects TRBV9 to TRBJ1-1, with 9 positions matching TRBD1. Germline V CDR1 and CDR2: SGDLS, YYNGEE. Unmatched junction bases numbered 12, after V lost 8 bases and J lost 7 bases. The CDR3 covers 14 residues. The CDR3 sequence is CASVPGQGPGEAFF. Written as DNA, the CDR3 is TGTGCCAGTGTCCCGGGACAGGGCCCCGGTGAAGCTTTCTTT.

The genes are TRBV6-5 and TRBJ1-1; D gene unclear. CDR1 is MNHEY, CDR2 SVGAGI, per germline. The CDR3 loop spans 14 amino acids. V shed 4 bases and J shed 2 bases, with 11 bases lying between them. The CDR3 loop reads CASSSEGFNTEAFF. DNA of the CDR3: TGTGCCAGCAGTTCAGAGGGTTTTAACACTGAAGCTTTCTTT.

The V gene is TRBV19, the J gene TRBJ2-5; 14 nucleotides match TRBD2. The CDR3 consists of 15 residues. Germline CDR1 reads LNHDA; CDR2 reads SQIVND (reference sequence). Losses at the gene ends were 6 bases for V and 4 bases for J; bases not matched to a gene: 4. In nucleotides, the CDR3 is TGTGCCAGTAGCCGACTAGCGGGGGGGAGAGAGACCCAGTACTTC. Amino acid sequence: CASSRLAGGRETQYF.

The chain joins TRBV24-1 to TRBJ2-3; perhaps TRBD2 as D (7 bases). The germline gives CDR1 KGHDR, CDR2 SFDVKD. This CDR3 has 13 amino acids. V was shortened by 8 bases and J by 6 bases, with 14 bases between the two germline ends. CDR3 residues: CATKGGGLDTQYF. CDR3 DNA sequence: TGTGCCACCAAGGGAGGGGGTCTCGATACGCAGTATTTT.

CDR3 DNA: TGTGCCAGCAGCCAAGATCGCGGGGTCGATACGCAGTATTTT. Protein: CASSQDRGVDTQYF. V usage is TRBV4-2 and J usage is TRBJ2-3; possible D gene TRBD2, 6 bases. V was trimmed by 0 bases and J by 6 bases, leaving 10 bases between them. Germline CDR1 reads LGHNA; CDR2 reads YNFKEQ. The CDR3 length is 14 residues.